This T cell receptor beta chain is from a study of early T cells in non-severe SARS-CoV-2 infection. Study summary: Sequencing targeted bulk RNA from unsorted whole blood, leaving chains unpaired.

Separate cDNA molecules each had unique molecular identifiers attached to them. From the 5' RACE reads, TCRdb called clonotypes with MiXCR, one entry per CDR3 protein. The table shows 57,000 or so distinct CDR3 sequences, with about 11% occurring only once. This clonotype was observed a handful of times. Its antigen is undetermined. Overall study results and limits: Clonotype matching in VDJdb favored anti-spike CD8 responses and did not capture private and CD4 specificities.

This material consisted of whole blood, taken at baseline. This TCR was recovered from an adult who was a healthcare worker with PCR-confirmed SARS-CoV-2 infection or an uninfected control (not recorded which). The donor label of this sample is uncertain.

The CDR3 here is CASSRAGFTDTQYF. As DNA, the CDR3 is TGTGCCAGCAGCCGTGCAGGATTCACAGATACGCAGTATTTT. The chain combines TRBV14 with TRBJ2-3, with D unclear. Germline CDR1 and CDR2: SGHDN and FVKESK. The CDR3 covers 14 residues. Trimming shortened V by 4 bases and J by 2 bases, and 10 bases separated the two germline ends. Supplemented by reference TRBV14 and TRBJ2-3, the full variable domain reads EAGVTQFPSHSVIEKGQTVTLRCDPISGHDNLYWYRRVMGKEIKFLLHFVKESKQDESGMPNNRFLAERTGGTYSTLKVQPAELEDSGVYFCASSRAGFTDTQYFGPGTRLTVL.